One and the same sample provided the 17 T cell receptor beta chains below, sequenced in a study of T cell responses to AZD1222 COVID-19 vaccine. Clones were read by immunoSEQ multiplex PCR, and TCRdb kept only the in-frame ones, dropping some. The top ten hold approximately 2.5% of the sample, which has about 180,000 clones, about nine tenths seen once. This sample comprised peripheral blood, obtained on day 0 of AZD1222 vaccination. Every receptor here comes from an adult in good health.

The chain combines TRBV14 with TRBJ2-6; D may be TRBD1 (6 bases). Germline lookup yields CDR1 SGHDN and CDR2 FVKESK. Trimming took off 4 bases at V and 0 bases at J, with 25 bases between the two ends. CDR3 length: 21 residues. The CDR3 sequence is CASSRNRDTAYLPSGANVLTF. Written as DNA, the CDR3 is TGTGCCAGCAGCCGAAACCGGGACACCGCGTATCTACCCTCTGGGGCCAACGTCCTGACTTTC.

The chain has TRBV10-3 and TRBJ2-5; 8 nucleotides align to TRBD2. CDR3 size: 14 residues. Trimming took 6 bases from V and 2 from J; bases not matched to a gene: 5. Germline V gene data show CDR1 as ENHRY and CDR2 as SYGVKD. The CDR3 DNA reads as TGTGCCATCAGCGGGGGGGCAGGGCAAGAGACCCAGTACTTC. It translates to CAISGGAGQETQYF.

The chain uses TRBV7-9 and TRBJ2-3; weak D call: TRBD1 (6 bases). Germline V gene sequence: CDR1 SEHNR, CDR2 FQNEAQ (reference sequence). Trimming took 3 bases from V and 5 from J, leaving 21 bases between them. The CDR3 loop spans 17 amino acids. The CDR3 sequence is CASSLRRGTPRLDTQYF. The CDR3 nucleotides are TGTGCCAGCAGCTTGAGAAGGGGGACCCCCAGATTAGATACGCAGTATTTT.

The rearrangement uses TRBV11-2 and TRBJ2-7; TRBD2 agrees at 7 bases. With 2 bases clipped from V and 3 bases from J, the junction kept 10 bases outside the gene matches. The CDR3 is 16 residues long. Germline-derived CDR1 and CDR2 are SGHAT and FQNNGV. The CDR3 loop reads CASSLRVAGRNYEQYF. In nucleotides, the CDR3 is TGTGCCAGCAGCTTAAGGGTAGCGGGCCGAAACTACGAGCAGTACTTC. The variable domain in full, completed from reference TRBV11-2 and TRBJ2-7, reads EAGVAQSPRYKIIEKRQSVAFWCNPISGHATLYWYQQILGQGPKLLIQFQNNGVVDDSQLPKDRFSAERLKGVDSTLKIQPAKLEDSAVYLCASSLRVAGRNYEQYFGPGTRLTVT.

This clone was observed a single time. V and J are TRBV29-1 and TRBJ2-7; D uncertain. The length of the CDR3 is 14 residues. CDR1 and CDR2 from the germline V gene are SQVTM and ANQGSEA. V was cut by 2 bases and J by 3 bases, with 14 bases left in between. CDR3 DNA: TGCAGCGTTGAAAATAGTCAGGCCGACTACGAGCAGTACTTC. It specifies CSVENSQADYEQYF.

This clone was recorded once. V and J are TRBV15 and TRBJ2-7; TRBD1 matches at 9 bases. CDR1 LNHNV and CDR2 YYDKDF come from the germline V gene (reference sequence). V was clipped by 5 bases and J by 3 bases; unmatched bases: 5. This CDR3 comprises 14 residues. CDR3 bases: TGTGCCACCAGCGAGGGACAGGGATTCTACGAGCAGTACTTC. It encodes CATSEGQGFYEQYF.

The count of this clone is one. The V gene is TRBV19, the J gene TRBJ2-5, with D perhaps assigned TRBD1 or TRBD2 (5 bases each). CDR1 and CDR2 from the germline V gene are LNHDA and SQIVND (reference sequence). The ends were cut back, 4 bases at V and 5 bases at J, with 17 bases in the middle. There are 15 residues in the CDR3. The CDR3 coding sequence is TGTGCCAGTAGTACCTCGAACGACAGAGGGGAGACCCAGTACTTC. This encodes CASSTSNDRGETQYF.

The V call is TRBV29-1, the J call TRBJ1-2; no reliable D call. V was clipped by 7 bases and J by 2 bases, with 8 bases between them. Per germline, CDR1 SQVTM and CDR2 ANQGSEA. This CDR3 is 11 amino acids long. Here the CDR3 reads CSGVLNYGYTF. The CDR3 nucleotides are TGCAGCGGGGTCCTAAACTATGGCTACACCTTC.

This clone appeared once. The chain couples TRBV24-1 to TRBJ2-1, with D unresolved. Trimming took off 4 bases at V and 0 bases at J, with 9 bases between the two ends. CDR1 is KGHDR and CDR2 is SFDVKD in the germline V gene. CDR3 length: 15 amino acids. The CDR3 sequence is CATSDSGSSYNEQFF. CDR3 in DNA: TGTGCCACCAGTGACTCTGGAAGCTCCTACAATGAGCAGTTCTTC.

The DNA for the CDR3 is TGTGCCAGCAGGGGACTGGGCGGCTACGAGCAGTACTTC. Residues: CASRGLGGYEQYF. V is TRBV6-5 and J is TRBJ2-7; D possibly corresponds to TRBD2 (6 bases). V was trimmed by 6 bases and J by 3 bases, leaving 12 bases between them. The CDR3 has 13 residues. The germline V gene has CDR1 MNHEY and CDR2 SVGAGI.

V and J are TRBV7-7 and TRBJ2-1, with 14 bases lining up with TRBD2. There are 15 residues in the CDR3. CDR1 is SSHAT and CDR2 is FNYEAQ in the germline V gene (reference sequence). V gave up 4 bases and J gave up 15 bases; unmatched junction bases: 11. The DNA of the CDR3 is TGTGCCAGCAGCTCGGGACTAGCGGGAGTTGGCGGCTTGTTCTTC. This encodes CASSSGLAGVGGLFF.

For the CDR3, the DNA is TGTGCCTGGAGTGTACAGTCGGGGGGACGGTTAAATTCACCCCTCCACTTT. It codes for CAWSVQSGGRLNSPLHF. This sequence joins TRBV30 and TRBJ1-6; D may be TRBD1 (5 bases). CDR3 length: 17 amino acids. In germline, CDR1 is GTSNPN, CDR2 SVGIG (reference sequence). V lost 0 bases, J lost 7 bases, and 19 bases lay in between.

The chain couples TRBV3-1 (or the pseudogene TRBV3-2) to TRBJ1-2, with D uncertain. The length of the CDR3 is 13 residues. Trimming pared 2 bases from V and 1 base from J, leaving 5 bases between. Germline CDR1 reads LGHDT; CDR2 reads YNNKEL (reference sequence). The CDR3 spells CASSQRVNYGYTF. The CDR3 nucleotides are TGTGCCAGCAGCCAAAGGGTTAACTATGGCTACACCTTC.

The rearrangement links TRBV6-4 to TRBJ2-1; TRBD1 is a possible D gene (6 bases). The ends were cut back, 2 bases at V and 8 bases at J, with 13 bases in the middle. Germline V gene lookup returns CDR1 MRHNA and CDR2 SNTAGT. The length of the CDR3 is 14 residues. The CDR3 region is CASSDNREVDEQFF. CDR3 coding DNA: TGTGCCAGCAGTGACAACAGGGAAGTCGATGAGCAGTTCTTC.

The V gene is TRBV7-2, the J gene TRBJ2-1, with 15 nucleotides matching TRBD2. J was trimmed by 9 bases and V by 5 bases; bases with no gene match: 5. The V gene's germline CDR1 is SGHTA and CDR2 FQGNSA. This CDR3 has 15 amino acids. The CDR3 is CASSLRTSGRGEQFF. The CDR3 coding sequence is TGTGCCAGCAGCCTAAGGACTAGCGGGAGGGGTGAGCAGTTCTTC.

This chain links TRBV10-3 with TRBJ2-3; 7 nucleotides agree with TRBD1. This CDR3 has 14 residues. Germline assignment: CDR1 ENHRY and CDR2 SYGVKD. V was pared by 6 bases and J by 0 bases, with 3 bases of the junction left unmatched. The DNA of the CDR3 is TGTGCCATCAGGTCGGGACAGAGCACAGATACGCAGTATTTT. Amino acid sequence: CAIRSGQSTDTQYF.

The chain links TRBV10-1 to TRBJ1-4; 11 nucleotides line up with TRBD1. Germline V gene sequence: CDR1 WNHNN, CDR2 SYGVQD (reference sequence). This CDR3 is built from 18 residues. The J segment lost 8 bases and the V segment lost 2 bases, leaving 13 bases of the junction unmatched. CDR3 sequence reads: CASSERVGQGAIEEKLFF. The CDR3 DNA is TGCGCCAGCAGTGAGAGGGTAGGACAGGGGGCAATAGAGGAAAAACTGTTTTTT.